This TCR beta chain is drawn from a study of blood T cell repertoires in COVID-19. The wider study: Specimens from acute and convalescent COVID-19 originated in the United States, Italy and Spain. T cells, B-cell-depleted T cells, or PBMCs provided the cDNA or gDNA that served as material.

Comment on this clone: Other DNA variants within this sample encode the same CDR3.

This table comes from immunoSEQ multiplex PCR, and its TCRdb copy is limited to in-frame clones, with some not included. The sample contains roughly 150,000 clones, under 90% of which appear only once. The CDR3 is 15 amino acids. The V gene lost 1 base and the J gene lost 3 bases, with 9 bases spanning the gap. Germline V CDR1 and CDR2: SGHVS, FNYEAQ. J is TRBJ2-2 and V is TRBV7-6; the D gene is possibly TRBD2 (6 bases). This clonotype was obtained from a man between 60 and 75 years old who had recovered from COVID-19. The sequenced sample was PBMCs or T cells enriched from blood (not recorded which). CDR3 DNA sequence: TGTGCCAGCAGCTTAGGACGCGGGGACACCGGGGAGCTGTTTTTT. Its protein product is CASSLGRGDTGELFF. The whole variable domain, filled in from reference TRBV7-6 and TRBJ2-2, reads GAGVSQSPRYKVTKRGQDVALRCDPISGHVSLYWYRQALGQGPEFLTYFNYEAQQDKSGLPNDRFSAERPEGSISTLTIQRTEQRDSAMYRCASSLGRGDTGELFFGEGSRLTVL.